This TCR beta chain was observed in a study of Graves' ophthalmopathy and Graves' hyperthyroidism. The V and J ends lost 3 bases and 0 bases, in that order; junction bases with no gene match: 4. The germline V gene encodes CDR1 KGHSH and CDR2 LQKENI. The CDR3 runs 16 residues. RNA transcripts were the source from which TCR beta CDR3 regions were amplified. Second-round multiplex PCR came after first-round RT-PCR with HTBI primers. Each CDR3 protein gets one entry after TCRdb re-called the multiplex PCR reads with MiXCR. This sample has fewer than 650,000 distinct CDR3 sequences, with 22% found just once. Stable hyperthyroid donors showed no ophthalmopathy during 18 months follow-up. Enrollment excluded any patients with other autoimmune diseases, uncontrolled infections, pregnancy or lactation.

What was sequenced was peripheral blood. The rearrangement joins TRBV18 to TRBJ1-3, with 8 bases matching TRBD1. The origin of this receptor is a young woman with stable Graves' hyperthyroidism. Some clones in this sample may be carry-over from other donors' samples. DNA of the CDR3: TGTGCCAGCTCACCGACAGGGGCTTTCTCTGGAAACACCATATATTTT. As protein: CASSPTGAFSGNTIYF.